One sample yielded the 24 T cell receptor beta chains listed below, sequenced in a study of regulatory dendritic cells for organ transplantation. Repertoires were generated with immunoSEQ multiplex PCR, while TCRdb's copy carries only in-frame clones and drops some. Among 30,000 to 45,000 clones listed, over 80% were seen once. The sequenced material came from naive CD8+ T cells from blood. The subset was: CD45RA+ naive T cells. The receptors derive from a human donor in good health.

The rearrangement joins TRBV18 to TRBJ2-1; no firm D call. This CDR3 spans 13 amino acids. CDR1 and CDR2 (germline): KGHSH, LQKENI. The V end lost 0 bases, the J end lost 4 bases, and 4 bases lay between the germline ends. As DNA, the CDR3 is TGTGCCAGCTCACCACCGTCTTACAATGAGCAGTTCTTC. Protein: CASSPPSYNEQFF.

This chain connects TRBV9 to TRBJ2-3; 13 positions agree with TRBD2. From germline, CDR1 is SGDLS and CDR2 YYNGEE. The CDR3 extends over 16 amino acids. V shed 3 bases, J shed 5 bases, and the junction held 6 bases outside the gene matches. The CDR3 DNA reads TGTGCCAGCAGCGCCGGACTAGCGGGAGTGATAGATACGCAGTATTTT. It translates to CASSAGLAGVIDTQYF. Supplemented by reference TRBV9 and TRBJ2-3, the full variable domain reads DSGVTQTPKHLITATGQRVTLRCSPRSGDLSVYWYQQSLDQGLQFLIQYYNGEERAKGNILERFSAQQFPDLHSELNLSSLELGDSALYFCASSAGLAGVIDTQYFGPGTRLTVL.

V gene TRBV2 combines with J gene TRBJ2-7; a possible D gene is TRBD2 (6 bases). V was shortened by 8 bases and J by 6 bases, with 11 bases between the two germline ends. The CDR3 loop spans 11 amino acids. Germline CDR1 reads SNHLY; CDR2 reads FYNNEI. The CDR3 DNA follows: TGTGCCAGCCCCCGGGGGTCCGAGCAGTACTTC. It translates to CASPRGSEQYF.

V usage is TRBV6-6 and J usage is TRBJ2-1; D is perhaps TRBD2 (5 bases). Trimming pared 6 bases from V and 5 bases from J, leaving 14 bases between. CDR1 and CDR2 from the germline V gene are MNHNY and SVGAGI (reference sequence). The CDR3 runs to 14 residues. The CDR3 DNA follows: TGTGCCAGCAGGCAAAATACTAGGAACAATGAGCAGTTCTTC. Its translation is CASRQNTRNNEQFF.

V gene TRBV6-5 combines with J gene TRBJ2-2; no clear D. CDR3 length equals 13 residues. The V and J ends lost 4 bases and 7 bases respectively, with 10 bases between them. Germline V gives CDR1 MNHEY, CDR2 SVGAGI. CDR3 sequence reads: CASSWNRVGELFF. DNA for the CDR3: TGTGCCAGCAGTTGGAACCGGGTCGGGGAGCTGTTTTTT.

This clone has more than one count but fewer than ten. V is TRBV19 and J is TRBJ1-1; 8 nucleotides agree with TRBD1. The CDR3 consists of 15 residues. The germline V gene encodes CDR1 LNHDA and CDR2 SQIVND (reference sequence). The V gene end was trimmed by 3 bases and the J gene end by 4 bases; junction bases not matched to a gene: 7. The CDR3 DNA sequence: TGTGCCAGTAGTATTTCGCAGGGGGCCAGCACTGAAGCTTTCTTT. Translation gives CASSISQGASTEAFF.

This clone was observed a handful of times. J is TRBJ2-1 and V is TRBV5-1, with 11 positions matching TRBD2. Germline V gene data show CDR1 as SGHRS and CDR2 as YFSETQ. J gave up 1 base and V 2 bases, and 2 bases lay outside the gene matches. This CDR3 spans 16 amino acids. DNA of the CDR3: TGCGCCAGCAGCTTTCGGACTAGCGGGTCCTACAATGAGCAGTTCTTC. It encodes CASSFRTSGSYNEQFF.

The chain is built from TRBV5-1 and TRBJ1-2; D is unclear. V was shortened by 4 bases and J by 6 bases, with 19 bases between the two germline ends. The CDR3 contains 15 residues. CDR1 SGHRS and CDR2 YFSETQ come from the germline V gene. The CDR3 is CASSPDPAGDNGYTF. CDR3 nucleotide sequence: TGCGCCAGCAGCCCTGATCCCGCGGGAGATAATGGCTACACCTTC.

The chain has TRBV4-2 and TRBJ1-2; no clear D gene. Germline CDR1 is LGHNA and CDR2 is YNFKEQ. The CDR3 length is 13 residues. The V end was cut by 1 base, the J end by 4 bases, with 7 bases between. The CDR3 sequence: CASSQGGRYGYTF. The CDR3, as DNA: TGTGCCAGCAGCCAAGGTGGGCGCTATGGCTACACCTTC.

CDR3 region: CASSPDQDEQYF. CDR3 bases: TGTGCCAGCAGCCCAGATCAGGACGAGCAGTACTTC. V gene TRBV5-6 combines with J gene TRBJ2-7; D call uncertain. V dropped 4 bases and J dropped 5 bases, with 10 bases sitting between them. The germline V gene encodes CDR1 SGHDT and CDR2 YYEEEE. The CDR3 has 12 residues.

About this clone: One end of the junction varies from germline; a read error may be responsible. The chain links TRBV10-3 to TRBJ2-7; perhaps D is TRBD1 or TRBD2 (5 bases each). The CDR3 sequence is 15 residues long. Germline loops: CDR1 ENHRY, CDR2 SYGVKD. In nucleotides, the CDR3 is TGTGCCAGCAGTTACCCCGGGACCGCTACCTACGAGCAGTACTTC. Translation: CASSYPGTATYEQYF.

V and J are TRBV28 and TRBJ2-2; 8 bases agree with TRBD1. With 5 bases clipped from V and 7 bases from J, the junction kept 12 bases outside the gene matches. Germline values: CDR1 MDHEN, CDR2 SYDVKM. The CDR3 covers 16 residues. CDR3 region: CASSTWTGMDSGELFF. The CDR3 bases are TGTGCCAGCAGTACGTGGACAGGGATGGATAGCGGGGAGCTGTTTTTT.

The J gene is TRBJ2-5, the V gene TRBV7-9, with D hard to call. CDR3 length equals 12 residues. Germline V CDR1 and CDR2: SEHNR, FQNEAQ (reference sequence). The germline V and J ends were trimmed by 2 bases and 1 base, with 2 bases remaining between them. CDR3 amino acids: CASSLLQETQYF. CDR3 nucleotides: TGTGCCAGCAGCTTACTCCAAGAGACCCAGTACTTC.

This clone was counted a single time. The genes are TRBV7-9 and TRBJ1-2; D unresolved. CDR3 size: 14 residues. From germline, CDR1 is SEHNR and CDR2 FQNEAQ (reference sequence). V was pared by 1 base and J by 4 bases, with 10 bases between. In nucleotides, the CDR3 is TGTGCCAGCAGCTTAGGCTCGAGGGCCTATGGCTACACCTTC. Its translation: CASSLGSRAYGYTF.

This rearrangement joins TRBV28 to TRBJ2-7; 8 bases fit TRBD1. Germline V gene sequence: CDR1 MDHEN, CDR2 SYDVKM. The CDR3 contains 14 residues. The V gene end was trimmed by 4 bases and the J gene end by 5 bases; junction bases not matched to a gene: 7. CDR3 nucleotide sequence: TGTGCCAGCAGTTCCAGGCACAGGGGGGACGAGCAGTACTTC. It codes for CASSSRHRGDEQYF.

The DNA for the CDR3 is TGCAGCTTGACGGACCTACAGGGGGCCCCTGAAGCTTTCTTT. Encoded protein: CSLTDLQGAPEAFF. The chain has TRBV29-1 and TRBJ1-1; TRBD1 matches 9 bases. The length of the CDR3 is 14 residues. Germline V lookup: CDR1 SQVTM, CDR2 ANQGSEA. J lost 6 bases, V lost 8 bases, and 13 bases had no gene match.

The chain combines TRBV27 with TRBJ2-7; D may be TRBD2 (5 bases). Germline V CDR1 and CDR2: MNHEY, SMNVEV (reference sequence). CDR3 length equals 15 residues. Trimming removed 4 bases from V and 2 bases from J, with 15 bases in between. CDR3 residues: CASSSRQLGPYEQYF. DNA for the CDR3: TGTGCCAGCAGTTCTCGACAACTAGGGCCCTACGAGCAGTACTTC.

The CDR3 spells CASSEDVQETQYF. In DNA form, the CDR3 reads TGCGCCAGCAGTGAGGACGTGCAAGAGACCCAGTACTTC. The genes are TRBV10-1 and TRBJ2-5; D is uncertain. Per the germline V gene, CDR1 is WNHNN and CDR2 is SYGVQD (reference sequence). V shed 2 bases and J shed 2 bases, with 6 bases lying between them. CDR3 length equals 13 residues.

V and J are TRBV5-1 and TRBJ2-7; TRBD1 agrees at 7 bases. The V and J ends lost 1 base and 3 bases, in that order; junction bases with no gene match: 4. The V gene's germline CDR1 is SGHRS and CDR2 YFSETQ. This CDR3 contains 14 residues. The DNA of the CDR3 is TGCGCCAGCAGCTTGACAGGGGCCCTCTACGAGCAGTACTTC. Translating gives CASSLTGALYEQYF.

The chain recombines TRBV4-2 with TRBJ1-1; D not certain. Trimming left V 1 base short and J 7 bases short, with 13 bases between. Germline CDR1 is LGHNA and CDR2 is YNFKEQ. The CDR3 sequence is 14 residues long. The CDR3 loop is CASSQVSGSGEAFF. CDR3 sequence (DNA): TGTGCCAGCAGCCAAGTGTCGGGGTCCGGTGAAGCTTTCTTT.

The genes are TRBV6-6 and TRBJ2-5; D perhaps matches TRBD2 (6 bases). The CDR3 has 14 residues. CDR1 and CDR2 from the germline V gene are MNHNY and SVGAGI (reference sequence). V was cut by 4 bases and J by 4 bases, with 13 bases left in between. The CDR3 DNA reads as TGTGCCAGCAGTTCGGTCGGACTAAGAGAGACCCAGTACTTC. This codes for CASSSVGLRETQYF.

This chain connects TRBV13 to TRBJ1-6; D possibly corresponds to TRBD1 (6 bases). The CDR3 runs to 15 residues. Trimming shortened V by 3 bases and J by 4 bases, and 10 bases separated the two germline ends. Germline CDR1 reads PRHDT; CDR2 reads FYEKMQ (reference sequence). The CDR3 is CASSFLGAYNSPLHF. The CDR3 nucleotides read TGTGCCAGCAGCTTTTTGGGGGCATATAATTCACCCCTCCACTTT.

This rearrangement joins TRBV2 to TRBJ1-5; 8 nucleotides agree with TRBD1. The CDR3 sequence is 14 residues long. Germline CDR1 and CDR2: SNHLY and FYNNEI. V was pared by 7 bases and J by 10 bases, with 12 bases of the junction left unmatched. The CDR3 region has the DNA TGTGCCAGCAATCACGGACAGGGCCTATTACCCCAGCATTTT. It translates to CASNHGQGLLPQHF.

The rearrangement links TRBV29-1 to TRBJ1-2; the D is unclear. The CDR3 covers 11 residues. The V and J ends lost 7 bases and 8 bases respectively, with 14 bases between them. The V gene's germline CDR1 is SQVTM and CDR2 ANQGSEA. The CDR3 loop is CSAEGRGGYTF. CDR3 DNA sequence: TGCAGCGCCGAAGGGCGAGGGGGCTACACCTTC.